A selection of T cell receptor beta chains follows, all from one sample in a study of regulatory T cells in long-lasting Graves disease. TCRdb re-analysed the multiplex PCR reads in MiXCR, keeping a single row per CDR3 protein. The sample carries about 240,000 distinct CDR3 sequences, roughly 21% recorded once. This sample comprised peripheral blood mononuclear cells (PBMCs), obtained at new diagnosis, from a patient treated with antithyroid drugs. The receptor source for this set is a female donor with Graves disease. Both conserved end residues are part of each CDR3. The D gene is left open where the match is weak. Expanded clones get a size class; other rows say once, few or many, or leave the size out.

j_gene: TRBJ2-7; abundance: few; v_gene: TRBV2; d_gene: .; len: 14; CDR3aa: CASSDPGRAYEQYF; CDR3nt: TGTGCCAGTAGTGACCCGGGACGGGCCTACGAGCAGTACTTC
j_gene: TRBJ1-6; abundance: few; v_gene: TRBV30; d_gene: .; len: 11; CDR3aa: CAWSRNSPLHF; CDR3nt: TGTGCCTGGAGTAGAAATTCACCCCTCCACTTT
j_gene: TRBJ2-3; abundance: many; v_gene: TRBV24-1; d_gene: .; len: 15; CDR3aa: CATSDFVDSTDTQYF; CDR3nt: TGTGCCACCAGTGATTTCGTGGACAGCACAGATACGCAGTATTTT
j_gene: TRBJ2-6; abundance: many; v_gene: TRBV5-6; d_gene: .; len: 14; CDR3aa: CASSFKAGANVLTF; CDR3nt: TGTGCCAGCAGCTTCAAGGCCGGGGCCAACGTCCTGACTTTC
j_gene: TRBJ2-7; abundance: many; v_gene: TRBV7-2; d_gene: .; len: 14; CDR3aa: CASTPQGGSYEQYF; CDR3nt: TGTGCCAGCACCCCTCAGGGGGGCTCCTACGAGCAGTACTTC
j_gene: TRBJ2-3; abundance: .; v_gene: TRBV2; d_gene: TRBD1; len: 14; CDR3aa: CASSGDRGRDTQYF; CDR3nt: TGTGCCAGCAGTGGGGACAGGGGGCGCGATACGCAGTATTTT
j_gene: TRBJ1-2; abundance: many; v_gene: TRBV27; d_gene: .; len: 14; CDR3aa: CASSPAGDTHGYTF; CDR3nt: TGTGCCAGCAGTCCCGCGGGGGACACTCATGGCTACACCTTC
j_gene: TRBJ2-1; abundance: many; v_gene: TRBV4-1; d_gene: TRBD2; len: 16; CDR3aa: CASSRLTSGRGNEQFF; CDR3nt: TGCGCCAGCAGCCGACTTACTAGCGGGAGAGGAAATGAGCAGTTCTTC
j_gene: TRBJ2-7; abundance: few; v_gene: TRBV9; d_gene: .; len: 13; CDR3aa: CASSLNPGYEQYF; CDR3nt: TGTGCCAGCAGCCTAAACCCGGGGTACGAGCAGTACTTC
j_gene: TRBJ1-6; abundance: many; v_gene: TRBV28; d_gene: .; len: 13; CDR3aa: CASRPDSNSPLHF; CDR3nt: TGTGCCAGCCGTCCAGACAGTAATTCACCCCTCCACTTT
j_gene: TRBJ2-6; abundance: many; v_gene: TRBV11-2; d_gene: .; len: 19; CDR3aa: CASSFEAFTGYSGANVLTF; CDR3nt: TGTGCCAGCAGCTTCGAAGCCTTCACAGGGTACTCTGGGGCCAACGTCCTGACTTTC
j_gene: TRBJ2-2; abundance: .; v_gene: TRBV19; d_gene: TRBD2; len: 18; CDR3aa: CTSSAPGPTSGSSGELFF; CDR3nt: TGTACCAGTAGCGCCCCCGGCCCGACTAGCGGGAGTTCCGGGGAGCTGTTTTTT
j_gene: TRBJ1-2; abundance: many; v_gene: TRBV2; d_gene: TRBD1; len: 14; CDR3aa: CASSRDSVFYGYTF; CDR3nt: TGTGCCAGCAGTAGGGACAGTGTCTTCTATGGCTACACCTTC
j_gene: TRBJ1-6; abundance: many; v_gene: TRBV5-5; d_gene: .; len: 15; CDR3aa: CASSLGVLGDSPLHF; CDR3nt: TGCGCCAGCAGCTTGGGGGTATTGGGGGATTCACCCCTCCACTTT
j_gene: TRBJ1-6; abundance: many; v_gene: TRBV11-2; d_gene: TRBD1; len: 14; CDR3aa: CASSQTGYNSPLHF; CDR3nt: TGTGCCAGCAGCCAGACAGGGTACAATTCACCCCTCCACTTT
j_gene: TRBJ1-4; abundance: few; v_gene: TRBV5-1; d_gene: .; len: 15; CDR3aa: CASSLGTREREKLFF; CDR3nt: TGCGCCAGCAGCTTGGGGACCAGGGAACGGGAAAAACTGTTTTTT
j_gene: TRBJ2-1; abundance: many; v_gene: TRBV7-9; d_gene: .; len: 15; CDR3aa: CASSLARSPGNEQFF; CDR3nt: TGTGCCAGCAGCTTAGCGCGGTCCCCCGGGAATGAGCAGTTCTTC
j_gene: TRBJ2-7; abundance: many; v_gene: TRBV27; d_gene: TRBD1; len: 16; CDR3aa: CASSLSLGTGLHEQYF; CDR3nt: TGTGCCAGCAGTTTATCGCTAGGGACAGGGCTCCACGAGCAGTACTTC
j_gene: TRBJ1-4; abundance: many; v_gene: TRBV7-9; d_gene: .; len: 13; CDR3aa: CASSLGANEKLFF; CDR3nt: TGTGCCAGCAGTCTCGGGGCTAATGAAAAACTGTTTTTT
j_gene: TRBJ1-4; abundance: few; v_gene: TRBV4-3; d_gene: .; len: 16; CDR3aa: CASSQEVSGANEKLFF; CDR3nt: TGCGCCAGCAGCCAAGAAGTGAGTGGGGCAAATGAAAAACTGTTTTTT
j_gene: TRBJ1-4; abundance: few; v_gene: TRBV3-1; d_gene: .; len: 13; CDR3aa: CASSHRGGEKLFF; CDR3nt: TGTGCCAGCAGCCACCGGGGCGGGGAAAAACTGTTTTTT
j_gene: TRBJ2-2; abundance: many; v_gene: TRBV11-3; d_gene: .; len: 15; CDR3aa: CASSSPAANTGELFF; CDR3nt: TGTGCCAGCAGCTCACCGGCGGCGAACACCGGGGAGCTGTTTTTT
j_gene: TRBJ2-5; abundance: many; v_gene: TRBV20-1; d_gene: .; len: 15; CDR3aa: CSARPRAFYQETQYF; CDR3nt: TGCAGTGCTAGACCCCGGGCCTTCTACCAAGAGACCCAGTACTTC
j_gene: TRBJ1-1; abundance: .; v_gene: TRBV12-3/TRBV12-4; d_gene: .; len: 15; CDR3aa: CASSLNLALGTEAFF; CDR3nt: TGTGCCAGCAGTTTAAATTTGGCGCTGGGCACTGAAGCTTTCTTT
j_gene: TRBJ1-2; abundance: few; v_gene: TRBV5-1; d_gene: TRBD1; len: 15; CDR3aa: CASSLEGQGYYGYTF; CDR3nt: TGCGCCAGCAGCTTGGAGGGACAGGGATACTATGGCTACACCTTC
j_gene: TRBJ1-2; abundance: .; v_gene: TRBV7-2; d_gene: TRBD1; len: 16; CDR3aa: CASSKLGTGQVYGYTF; CDR3nt: TGTGCCAGCAGCAAACTAGGGACAGGGCAAGTCTATGGCTACACCTTC
j_gene: TRBJ2-2; abundance: many; v_gene: TRBV3-1; d_gene: TRBD1; len: 13; CDR3aa: CASGTGITGELFF; CDR3nt: TGTGCCAGCGGGACAGGGATAACCGGGGAGCTGTTTTTT
j_gene: TRBJ1-5; abundance: .; v_gene: TRBV5-1; d_gene: TRBD1; len: 14; CDR3aa: CASRSGTVNQPQHF; CDR3nt: TGCGCCAGCAGATCCGGGACAGTAAATCAGCCCCAGCATTTT
j_gene: TRBJ1-2; abundance: few; v_gene: TRBV6-1; d_gene: TRBD1; len: 14; CDR3aa: CASSRDRTNYGYTF; CDR3nt: TGTGCCAGCAGCCGGGACAGAACTAACTATGGCTACACCTTC
j_gene: TRBJ1-2; abundance: many; v_gene: TRBV11-2; d_gene: TRBD1; len: 15; CDR3aa: CASSAPGTGGSGYTF; CDR3nt: TGTGCCAGCAGCGCACCCGGGACAGGGGGTTCTGGCTACACCTTC
j_gene: TRBJ1-5; abundance: many; v_gene: TRBV7-2; d_gene: .; len: 13; CDR3aa: CASSFRRDQPQHF; CDR3nt: TGTGCCAGCAGCTTCCGAAGGGATCAGCCCCAGCATTTT
j_gene: TRBJ2-7; abundance: many; v_gene: TRBV5-1; d_gene: TRBD2; len: 15; CDR3aa: CASSRESGSSYEQYF; CDR3nt: TGCGCCAGCAGCAGGGAGAGCGGGAGTAGCTACGAGCAGTACTTC
j_gene: TRBJ2-6; abundance: few; v_gene: TRBV6-2/TRBV6-3; d_gene: .; len: 16; CDR3aa: CASSFRSYSGANVLTF; CDR3nt: TGTGCCAGCAGTTTTAGGTCTTACTCTGGGGCCAACGTCCTGACTTTC
j_gene: TRBJ1-2; abundance: many; v_gene: TRBV12-3/TRBV12-4; d_gene: .; len: 14; CDR3aa: CASSLSALGYGYTF; CDR3nt: TGTGCCAGCAGTTTGTCCGCCCTCGGCTATGGCTACACCTTC
j_gene: TRBJ2-3; abundance: many; v_gene: TRBV11-2; d_gene: .; len: 13; CDR3aa: CASSLGGVDTQYF; CDR3nt: TGTGCCAGCAGCTTAGGAGGAGTAGATACGCAGTATTTT
j_gene: TRBJ2-1; abundance: many; v_gene: TRBV20-1; d_gene: TRBD2; len: 15; CDR3aa: CSARPLAGSHNEQFF; CDR3nt: TGCAGTGCCCGGCCCCTAGCGGGAAGCCACAATGAGCAGTTCTTC
j_gene: TRBJ1-1; abundance: many; v_gene: TRBV7-2; d_gene: .; len: 14; CDR3aa: CASSFVREDTEAFF; CDR3nt: TGTGCCAGCAGCTTCGTCAGGGAGGACACTGAAGCTTTCTTT
j_gene: TRBJ2-3; abundance: many; v_gene: TRBV25-1; d_gene: .; len: 17; CDR3aa: CASSESGGDSLTDTQYF; CDR3nt: TGTGCCAGCAGTGAATCCGGCGGTGACAGCCTCACAGATACGCAGTATTTT
j_gene: TRBJ2-2; abundance: .; v_gene: TRBV6-1; d_gene: .; len: 13; CDR3aa: CASSPLAAGELFF; CDR3nt: TGTGCCAGCAGTCCCCTGGCGGCTGGGGAGCTGTTTTTT
j_gene: TRBJ2-7; abundance: many; v_gene: TRBV3-1; d_gene: TRBD1; len: 15; CDR3aa: CASSLRDRGTPEQYF; CDR3nt: TGTGCCAGCAGCCTCCGGGACAGGGGGACGCCCGAGCAGTACTTC
j_gene: TRBJ2-7; abundance: many; v_gene: TRBV3-1; d_gene: TRBD2; len: 15; CDR3aa: CASSQAGGKTYEQYF; CDR3nt: TGTGCCAGCAGCCAAGCGGGGGGGAAGACCTACGAGCAGTACTTC
j_gene: TRBJ2-5; abundance: many; v_gene: TRBV12-3/TRBV12-4; d_gene: TRBD1; len: 13; CDR3aa: CASRGQAGETQYF; CDR3nt: TGTGCCAGCAGGGGACAGGCGGGGGAGACCCAGTACTTC
j_gene: TRBJ1-6; abundance: many; v_gene: TRBV18; d_gene: TRBD1; len: 14; CDR3aa: CASSPTGSESPLHF; CDR3nt: TGTGCCAGCTCACCGACAGGGAGTGAGTCACCCCTCCACTTT
j_gene: TRBJ2-5; abundance: many; v_gene: TRBV2; d_gene: .; len: 14; CDR3aa: CASSEAGRKETQYF; CDR3nt: TGTGCCAGCAGTGAAGCGGGCCGAAAAGAGACCCAGTACTTC
j_gene: TRBJ1-3; abundance: .; v_gene: TRBV9; d_gene: .; len: 14; CDR3aa: CASSPPGSGNTIYF; CDR3nt: TGTGCCAGCAGCCCCCCCGGGTCGGGAAACACCATATATTTT
j_gene: TRBJ2-5; abundance: many; v_gene: TRBV5-5; d_gene: .; len: 15; CDR3aa: CASSSPGTEQETQYF; CDR3nt: TGTGCCAGCAGCTCCCCCGGGACCGAGCAAGAGACCCAGTACTTC
j_gene: TRBJ1-5; abundance: many; v_gene: TRBV5-1; d_gene: .; len: 14; CDR3aa: CASSSDGGNQPQHF; CDR3nt: TGCGCCAGCAGCTCGGACGGCGGTAATCAGCCCCAGCATTTT
j_gene: TRBJ1-1; abundance: once; v_gene: TRBV14; d_gene: TRBD1; len: 15; CDR3aa: CASRAGGSSSTEAFF; CDR3nt: TGTGCCAGCAGGGCAGGGGGGTCTTCCAGCACTGAAGCTTTCTTT
j_gene: TRBJ2-1; abundance: .; v_gene: TRBV5-6; d_gene: .; len: 15; CDR3aa: CASRRRGLSYNEQFF; CDR3nt: TGTGCCAGCAGGCGGCGGGGTCTTTCTTACAATGAGCAGTTCTTC
j_gene: TRBJ2-2; abundance: many; v_gene: TRBV24-1; d_gene: TRBD1; len: 15; CDR3aa: CATSETGAGAGELFF; CDR3nt: TGTGCCACCAGTGAAACAGGGGCCGGGGCCGGGGAGCTGTTTTTT
j_gene: TRBJ2-5; abundance: few; v_gene: TRBV12-3/TRBV12-4; d_gene: .; len: 13; CDR3aa: CASLEQGHETQYF; CDR3nt: TGTGCCAGCCTCGAACAGGGACACGAGACCCAGTACTTC
j_gene: TRBJ2-3; abundance: few; v_gene: TRBV7-9; d_gene: TRBD2; len: 16; CDR3aa: CASSVPFREGTDTQYF; CDR3nt: TGTGCCAGCAGCGTCCCCTTCCGGGAGGGCACAGATACGCAGTATTTT
j_gene: TRBJ2-3; abundance: many; v_gene: TRBV10-3; d_gene: .; len: 13; CDR3aa: CATVGTPTDTQYF; CDR3nt: TGTGCCACCGTGGGGACACCCACAGATACGCAGTATTTT
j_gene: TRBJ1-1; abundance: .; v_gene: TRBV5-6; d_gene: TRBD1; len: 15; CDR3aa: CASSPLTGGGTEAFF; CDR3nt: TGTGCCAGCAGCCCTTTGACAGGGGGCGGCACTGAAGCTTTCTTT
j_gene: TRBJ2-7; abundance: many; v_gene: TRBV10-1; d_gene: .; len: 15; CDR3aa: CASSDPGAKPYEQYF; CDR3nt: TGCGCCAGCAGTGATCCGGGAGCCAAACCCTACGAGCAGTACTTC
j_gene: TRBJ1-4; abundance: many; v_gene: TRBV7-8; d_gene: TRBD1; len: 15; CDR3aa: CASSLGGQRNEKLFF; CDR3nt: TGTGCCAGCAGCCTGGGGGGACAGCGAAATGAAAAACTGTTTTTT
j_gene: TRBJ1-4; abundance: few; v_gene: TRBV25-1; d_gene: TRBD1; len: 18; CDR3aa: CAIPTSGQGMGTNEKLFF; CDR3nt: TGTGCCATTCCCACTAGTGGACAGGGAATGGGAACTAATGAAAAACTGTTTTTT
j_gene: TRBJ2-7; abundance: many; v_gene: TRBV28; d_gene: .; len: 13; CDR3aa: CASSTSGFYEQYF; CDR3nt: .
j_gene: TRBJ1-2; abundance: many; v_gene: TRBV28; d_gene: TRBD1; len: 12; CDR3aa: CASSGQDYGYTF; CDR3nt: TGTGCCAGCAGCGGACAGGACTATGGCTACACCTTC